This entry describes one T cell receptor (beta chain). Its specificity is not known. This specimen belongs to a study of T-cell memory formation after mild COVID-19. The study, taken as a whole, reports: Among contracting clones, CD4+ were mainly CM/EM and CD8+ enriched in EMRA. The study found balanced CD4/CD8 in clones contracting day 15 to 85 and a CD4+ lean in later expanders.

Per the germline V gene, CDR1 is MNHEY and CDR2 is SVGEGT. V gave up 6 bases and J gave up 2 bases; unmatched junction bases: 10. The CDR3 sequence is 16 residues long. Sample barcodes and UMIs were carried by the TCR alpha and TCR beta cDNA libraries that 5'RACE generated with constant-segment primers. TCRdb passed the 5' RACE reads through MiXCR, listing each CDR3 protein once. This repertoire shows under 600,000 distinct CDR3 sequences, roughly 21% found once; its top ten account for roughly 8.3%. This clonotype originated in an adult woman who had mild COVID-19 (a few samples of this study predate the infection). Cell type and time point are not known. Material for sequencing was PBMCs or a T cell subset sorted from them (not recorded which). V and J are TRBV6-2 or TRBV6-3 and TRBJ2-1, with 7 bases matching TRBD2. CDR3 in amino acids: CASSPEHGRAYNEQFF. As DNA, the CDR3 is TGTGCCAGCAGCCCCGAGCATGGGAGGGCCTACAATGAGCAGTTCTTC.